One and the same sample provided the 16 T cell receptor beta chains below, sequenced in a study of beta chain features in type 1 diabetes. Their target antigens are unknown. Study-wide findings and caveats: Moderate but significant shortening of TCRB CDR3s was recorded in all four CD4+ subsets from Type 1 diabetes patients.

Expressed TCRB transcripts got sequenced, as all isolated RNA was reverse transcribed. The table came from immunoSEQ multiplex PCR; TCRdb's copy has only in-frame clones and leaves some out. The sample shows more than 120,000 clones, more than 10% of them seen only once. The sequenced sample consisted of central memory CD4+ T cells from blood. These receptors all stem from a man between 18 and 35 years old with type 1 diabetes.

The chain employs TRBV7-2 and TRBJ1-2, with a possible D match to TRBD1 (5 bases). With 5 bases removed from V and 0 bases from J, the gap between germline ends came to 13 bases. Germline assignment: CDR1 SGHTA and CDR2 FQGNSA. The CDR3 sequence is 15 residues long. Here the CDR3 DNA reads TGTGCCAGCAGCCCCTCGACAGTGACTAACTATGGCTACACCTTC. Translated: CASSPSTVTNYGYTF.

In its sample, this clone was seen a few times. The gene calls are TRBV7-9 and TRBJ1-6; tentatively, D is TRBD1 (5 bases). Deletions cut 4 bases from V and 9 bases from J, with 13 bases between. CDR1 is SEHNR, CDR2 FQNEAQ, per germline (reference sequence). The CDR3 runs 14 residues. CDR3 in DNA: TGTGCCAGCAGCTCGGGGGGGAGTTCTTCACCCCTCCACTTT. Its translation is CASSSGGSSSPLHF.

CDR3 region: CASSPLRTGKQETQYF. For the CDR3, the DNA is TGTGCCAGCTCACCACTTAGGACAGGGAAACAAGAGACCCAGTACTTC. The chain is built from TRBV18 and TRBJ2-5; 8 nucleotides line up with TRBD1. Per germline, CDR1 KGHSH and CDR2 LQKENI. The CDR3 sequence is 16 residues long. J lost 2 bases, V lost 1 base, and 6 bases had no gene match.

This clone was found a few times. The rearrangement links TRBV28 to TRBJ1-2, with D unresolved. The V and J ends lost 5 bases and 3 bases respectively, with 7 bases between them. CDR1 is MDHEN and CDR2 is SYDVKM in the germline V gene. The CDR3 loop spans 12 amino acids. The CDR3 loop reads CASSPSYYGYTF. In DNA, the CDR3 is TGTGCCAGCAGTCCTAGTTACTATGGCTACACCTTC.

The chain employs TRBV6-5 and TRBJ2-6, with a weak D call TRBD1 (5 bases). Per germline, CDR1 MNHEY and CDR2 SVGAGI. This CDR3 contains 15 residues. The germline V and J ends were trimmed by 6 bases and 3 bases, with 12 bases remaining between them. The CDR3 spells CASRPTGIGANVLTF. The CDR3 DNA reads TGTGCCAGCAGACCCACAGGAATTGGGGCCAACGTCCTGACTTTC.

About this clone: The sample contains more than one DNA sequence encoding this CDR3. The chain carries TRBV30 and TRBJ2-3; D may be TRBD2 (6 bases). CDR1 and CDR2 from the germline V gene are GTSNPN and SVGIG (reference sequence). Deletions cut 0 bases from V and 3 bases from J, with 7 bases between. This CDR3 has 13 residues. CDR3 bases: TGTGCCTGGAGTGTCGGGGGAACAGATACGCAGTATTTT. Its protein is CAWSVGGTDTQYF. The whole variable domain, filled in from reference TRBV30 and TRBJ2-3, reads SQTIHQWPATLVQPVGSPLSLECTVEGTSNPNLYWYRQAAGRGLQLLFYSVGIGQISSEVPQNLSASRPQDRQFILSSKKLLLSDSGFYLCAWSVGGTDTQYFGPGTRLTVL.

This clone was picked up a small number of times. A clone one base away is much larger, so this may be a read error. V gene TRBV11-2 combines with J gene TRBJ1-1; D call uncertain. Germline assignment: CDR1 SGHAT and CDR2 FQNNGV. The CDR3 sequence is 14 residues long. Trimming left V 8 bases short and J 5 bases short, with 18 bases between. The CDR3 protein is CASPGRVGGTEAFF. The CDR3 DNA reads as TGTGCCAGCCCCGGGCGGGTAGGAGGTACTGAAGCTTTCTTT.

This clone was counted between two and nine times. This sequence joins TRBV10-3 and TRBJ1-2, with a weak D call TRBD1 (6 bases). The CDR3 is made up of 14 amino acids. Germline values: CDR1 ENHRY, CDR2 SYGVKD. V lost 6 bases to trimming and J lost 4 bases, with 15 bases between them. CDR3 coding DNA: TGTGCCATCAGCGCAACCGGGACAACCTATGGCTACACCTTC. Translating gives CAISATGTTYGYTF.

This clone has only a few counts. The chain uses TRBV7-9 and TRBJ2-1; D possibly matches TRBD1 or TRBD2 (6 bases each). V lost 1 base, J lost 0 bases, and 13 bases lay in between. The CDR3 is made up of 17 amino acids. Germline V gene lookup returns CDR1 SEHNR and CDR2 FQNEAQ (reference sequence). In DNA, the CDR3 is TGTGCCAGCAGCTTAGGCGTTGGAGGGGGCTCCTACAATGAGCAGTTCTTC. It encodes CASSLGVGGGSYNEQFF.

J is TRBJ1-5 and V is TRBV7-2; no clear D gene. V was cut by 2 bases and J by 0 bases, with 8 bases left in between. The CDR3 runs to 15 residues. Germline values: CDR1 SGHTA, CDR2 FQGNSA. The CDR3 spells CASSLFGDSNQPQHF. The CDR3, as DNA: TGTGCCAGCAGCTTATTTGGGGATAGCAATCAGCCCCAGCATTTT.

In this sample, this clone turned up a few times. A read error may explain this, as a much larger clone is one base away. The J gene is TRBJ2-3, the V gene TRBV7-3; 7 bases are a match to TRBD1. CDR3 size: 14 residues. The V gene's germline CDR1 is SGHTA and CDR2 FQGTGA. Trimming took 5 bases from V and 0 from J; bases not matched to a gene: 2. CDR3 bases: TGTGCCAGCAGCCCGGGACAGAGCACAGATACGCAGTATTTT. This translates into CASSPGQSTDTQYF.

This chain links TRBV7-9 with TRBJ1-5; D unclear. V dropped 5 bases and J dropped 5 bases, with 7 bases sitting between them. This CDR3 region has 12 residues. Looked up from germline, CDR1 is SEHNR and CDR2 is FQNEAQ (reference sequence). CDR3 residues: CASSGRDQPQHF. As DNA, the CDR3 is TGTGCCAGCAGCGGCAGAGATCAGCCCCAGCATTTT.

This clone was seen more than once but under ten times. The chain is built from TRBV30 and TRBJ1-1, with D hard to call. The CDR3 contains 14 residues. Germline V gene data show CDR1 as GTSNPN and CDR2 as SVGIG (reference sequence). V gave up 3 bases and J gave up 0 bases, with 11 bases separating them. CDR3 bases: TGTGCCTGGAGCAACAGTTTAATGAACACTGAAGCTTTCTTT. Protein product: CAWSNSLMNTEAFF. Using reference TRBV30 and TRBJ1-1 for the parts outside the CDR3, the full variable domain is SQTIHQWPATLVQPVGSPLSLECTVEGTSNPNLYWYRQAAGRGLQLLFYSVGIGQISSEVPQNLSASRPQDRQFILSSKKLLLSDSGFYLCAWSNSLMNTEAFFGQGTRLTVV.

The V call is TRBV11-3, the J call TRBJ2-1; 7 bases agree with TRBD2. The trim removed 0 bases at V and 5 bases at J, leaving 4 bases unmatched. This CDR3 has 15 residues. The germline CDR1 and CDR2 sequences are SGHNT and YENEEA. The CDR3 loop is CASSLDSGHNNEQFF. In nucleotides, the CDR3 is TGTGCCAGCAGCTTAGATAGCGGGCATAACAATGAGCAGTTCTTC.

By share, this clone counts as medium-sized. The chain has TRBV25-1 and TRBJ2-3; D not certain. CDR1 MGHDK and CDR2 SYGVNS come from the germline V gene. CDR3 length: 13 residues. Trimming cost V 8 bases and J 1 base, with 10 bases left between them. CDR3 in DNA: TGTGCCAGCGGGAAGTACGGCACAGATACGCAGTATTTT. Its protein product is CASGKYGTDTQYF.

The V and J genes are TRBV7-2 and TRBJ2-5; possible D gene TRBD1, 7 bases. This CDR3 is 15 amino acids long. V lost 2 bases and J 8 bases, leaving 18 bases between the germline ends. Germline V gene data show CDR1 as SGHTA and CDR2 as FQGNSA. The CDR3 DNA is TGTGCCAGCAGCTTAAGGAGCAGGGGGGACACAACCCAGTACTTC. It translates to CASSLRSRGDTTQYF.